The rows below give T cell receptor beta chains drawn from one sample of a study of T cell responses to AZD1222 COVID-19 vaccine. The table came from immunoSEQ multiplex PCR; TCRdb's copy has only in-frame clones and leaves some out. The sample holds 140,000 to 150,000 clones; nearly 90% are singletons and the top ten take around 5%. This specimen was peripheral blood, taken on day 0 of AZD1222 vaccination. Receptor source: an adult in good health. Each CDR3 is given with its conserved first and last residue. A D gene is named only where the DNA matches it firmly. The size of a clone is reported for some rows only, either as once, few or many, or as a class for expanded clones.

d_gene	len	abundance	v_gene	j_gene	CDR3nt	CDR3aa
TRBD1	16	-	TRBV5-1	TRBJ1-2	TGCGCCAGCAGCGAGTCACAGGGGGCGATTAACTATGGCTACACCTTC	CASSESQGAINYGYTF
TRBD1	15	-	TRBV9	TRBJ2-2	TGTGCCAGCAGCGTAGAGGACAGGCAGATCGGGGAGCTGTTTTTT	CASSVEDRQIGELFF
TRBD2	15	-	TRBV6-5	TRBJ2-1	TGTGCCAGCAGTCCCAGCGGGAGCTCCTACAATGAGCAGTTCTTC	CASSPSGSSYNEQFF
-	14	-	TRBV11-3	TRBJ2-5	TGTGCCAGCAGCTTAGTCCCTAGGGCGGAGACCCAGTACTTC	CASSLVPRAETQYF
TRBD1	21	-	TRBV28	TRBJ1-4	TGTGCCAGCAGTTCTAACCCCAAGGGGGCGCGGCGTCTATCGCTTAATGAAAAACTGTTTTTT	CASSSNPKGARRLSLNEKLFF
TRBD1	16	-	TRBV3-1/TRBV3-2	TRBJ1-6	TGTGCCAGCAGCCGGGACAGGAGCTCCTATAATTCACCCCTCCACTTT	CASSRDRSSYNSPLHF
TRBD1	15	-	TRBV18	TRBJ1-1	TGTGCCAGCTCACTAACCACAGGGGCGGACACTGAAGCTTTCTTT	CASSLTTGADTEAFF
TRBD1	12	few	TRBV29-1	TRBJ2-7	TGCAGCGTTGTAGGGGACAGCTACGAGCAGTACTTC	CSVVGDSYEQYF
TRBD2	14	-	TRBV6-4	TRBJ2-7	TGTGCCATCCCGGGACTAGCGGACTCCTACGAGCAGTACTTC	CAIPGLADSYEQYF
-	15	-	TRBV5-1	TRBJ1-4	TGCGCCAGCAGCTCGGGCCGACCCTCAAGGGAAAAACTGTTTTTT	CASSSGRPSREKLFF
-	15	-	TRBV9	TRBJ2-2	TGTGCCAGCAGCCGGACAAGAGTGAACACCGGGGAGCTGTTTTTT	CASSRTRVNTGELFF
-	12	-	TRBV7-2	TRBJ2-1	TGTGCCAGCAGCTACGGACCTGGTGAGCAGTTCTTC	CASSYGPGEQFF
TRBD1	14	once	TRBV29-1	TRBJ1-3	TGCAGCGTTATCCCCGGGACAGTAGAAAACACCATATATTTT	CSVIPGTVENTIYF
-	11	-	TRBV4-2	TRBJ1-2	TGTGCCAGCAGCCAAGCGGGGGGTTGCACCTTC	CASSQAGGCTF
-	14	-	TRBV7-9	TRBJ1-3	TGTGCCAGCAGCTTAGCTGACGGCCGAAACACCATATATTTT	CASSLADGRNTIYF
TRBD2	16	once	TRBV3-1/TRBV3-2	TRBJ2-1	TGTGCCAGCAGCCTCCTAGCGGGAGTCACCTACAATGAGCAGTTCTTC	CASSLLAGVTYNEQFF
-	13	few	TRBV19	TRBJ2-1	TGTGCCAGTACTCCCCGACCGGGCGGTGAGCAGTTCTTC	CASTPRPGGEQFF
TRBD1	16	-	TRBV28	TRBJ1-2	TGTGCCAGCAGTGAACTCGGGGGACAGGGTAACTATGGCTACACCTTC	CASSELGGQGNYGYTF
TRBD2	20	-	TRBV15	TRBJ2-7	TGTGCCACCAGCAGAGATAGGCTCGGACTAGCGGGAGTTACCTCCTACGAGCAGTACTTC	CATSRDRLGLAGVTSYEQYF
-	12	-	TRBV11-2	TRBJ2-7	TGTGCCAGCAGCTTAGCGGGGAGTGTTCAGTACTTC	CASSLAGSVQYF
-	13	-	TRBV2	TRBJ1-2	TGTGCCAGCAGCCAGGGCACTAACTATGGCTACACCTTC	CASSQGTNYGYTF
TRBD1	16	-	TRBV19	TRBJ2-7	TGTGCCAGTAGTATAGTTCGGGGGACAGGGGTGAACGAGCAGTACTTC	CASSIVRGTGVNEQYF
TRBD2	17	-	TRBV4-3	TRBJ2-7	TGCGCCAGCAGCCAAGAGTGGCTAGCGGGAAGCTCCTACGAGCAGTACTTC	CASSQEWLAGSSYEQYF
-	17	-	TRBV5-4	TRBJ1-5	TGTGCCAGCAGCTTGGGGCAGGGTTCCATCGGCAATCAGCCCCAGCATTTT	CASSLGQGSIGNQPQHF
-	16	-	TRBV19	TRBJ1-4	TGTGCCAGTAGTATACGAACGGGGACCTTCGATGAAAAACTGTTTTTT	CASSIRTGTFDEKLFF
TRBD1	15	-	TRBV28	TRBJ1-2	TGTGCCGGGGTGGGATTGGGACAGGGGGCGAAAGGCTACACCTTC	CAGVGLGQGAKGYTF
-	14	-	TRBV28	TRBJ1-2	TGTGCCATAGAATCACCGACCCTAACTATGGGCTACACCTTC	CAIESPTLTMGYTF
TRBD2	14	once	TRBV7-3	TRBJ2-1	TGTGCCAGCAGCTTAGCGGGAGGGCCCAATGAGCAGTTCTTC	CASSLAGGPNEQFF
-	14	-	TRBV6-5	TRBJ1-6	TGTGCCAGCAGTCCCCAGGGGAGTTATTCACCCCTCCACTTT	CASSPQGSYSPLHF
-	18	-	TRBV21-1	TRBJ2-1	TGTGCCAGCAGACAAATTAGTTCAGCGGGAAAATGGTACAATGAGCAGTTCTTC	CASRQISSAGKWYNEQFF
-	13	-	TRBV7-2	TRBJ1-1	TGTGCCAGCAGCTTAGCCGAAGGCACTGAAGCTTTCTTT	CASSLAEGTEAFF
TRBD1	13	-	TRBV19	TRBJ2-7	TGTGCCAGTACCTCGGACAGGGCTAGCGAGCAGTACTTC	CASTSDRASEQYF
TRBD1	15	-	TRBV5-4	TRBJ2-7	TGTGCCAGCAGCGATCGGAAGGGACAGAAATACGAGCAGTACTTC	CASSDRKGQKYEQYF
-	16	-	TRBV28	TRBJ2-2	TGTGCCAGCAGTTTATGGGGCGGACAAAGCACCGGGGAGCTGTTTTTT	CASSLWGGQSTGELFF
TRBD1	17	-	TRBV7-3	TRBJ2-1	TGTGCCAGCTCCCGATGGGCCCAGGGGGCCTCCTACAATGAGCAGTTCTTC	CASSRWAQGASYNEQFF
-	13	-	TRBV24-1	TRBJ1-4	TGTGCCACCAGTGAGCAGGGGTTCGAAAAACTGTTTTTT	CATSEQGFEKLFF
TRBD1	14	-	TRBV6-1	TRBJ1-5	TGTGCCAGCAGTGAAAACAGGGGGCACCAGCCCCAGCATTTT	CASSENRGHQPQHF